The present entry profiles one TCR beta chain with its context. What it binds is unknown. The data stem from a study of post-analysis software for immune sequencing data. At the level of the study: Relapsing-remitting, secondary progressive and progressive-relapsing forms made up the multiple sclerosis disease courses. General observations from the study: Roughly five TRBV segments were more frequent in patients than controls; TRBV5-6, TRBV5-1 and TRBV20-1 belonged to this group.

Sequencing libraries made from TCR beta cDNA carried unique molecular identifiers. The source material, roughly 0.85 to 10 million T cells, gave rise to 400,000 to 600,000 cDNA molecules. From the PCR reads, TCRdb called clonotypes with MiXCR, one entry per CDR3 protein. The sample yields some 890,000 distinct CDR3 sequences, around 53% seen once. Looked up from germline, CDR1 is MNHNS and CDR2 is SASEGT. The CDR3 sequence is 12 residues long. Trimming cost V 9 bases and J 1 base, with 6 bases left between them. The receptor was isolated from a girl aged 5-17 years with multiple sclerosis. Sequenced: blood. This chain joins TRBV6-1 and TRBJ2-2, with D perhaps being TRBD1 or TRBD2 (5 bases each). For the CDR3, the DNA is TGTGCCAGGGGGGAGAACACCGGGGAGCTGTTTTTT. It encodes CARGENTGELFF.